The clone carrying this TCR beta chain has a count of ten or more. Its antigen is unknown. The sample comes from a study of T cells in Graves' hyperthyroidism and ophthalmopathy. Across the whole study: It was at initial diagnosis, before any treatment, that peripheral blood was collected.

Using RNA transcripts as the source, TCR beta CDR3 regions were amplified. TCR CDR3 underwent first-round RT-PCR with the HTBI primer set. TCRdb recomputed calls from the multiplex PCR reads with MiXCR, one row per CDR3 protein. The sample contains 450,000 to 650,000 distinct CDR3 sequences, under 25% of which appear only once. Overall study findings and caveats: Peripheral blood also featured most of the thyroid clonotypes expanded above 0.001.

Any patient presenting with uncontrolled infection, other autoimmune disease, pregnancy or lactation was left out. Clinical symptoms, serum thyroxine and TRAb, thyroid ultrasound and orbital computed tomography together formed the diagnostic basis. Losses at the gene ends were 6 bases for V and 5 bases for J; bases not matched to a gene: 9. The CDR3 runs to 14 residues. Germline V gene sequence: CDR1 DFQATT, CDR2 SNEGSKA (reference sequence). This TCR came from a man between 18 and 29 years old with Graves' hyperthyroidism. Sequenced sample: blood. The chain joins TRBV20-1 to TRBJ2-2; 7 bases are shared with TRBD1. CDR3 loop: CSALTGRGTGELFF. CDR3 in DNA: TGCAGTGCGTTGACAGGGAGAGGGACCGGGGAGCTGTTTTTT.